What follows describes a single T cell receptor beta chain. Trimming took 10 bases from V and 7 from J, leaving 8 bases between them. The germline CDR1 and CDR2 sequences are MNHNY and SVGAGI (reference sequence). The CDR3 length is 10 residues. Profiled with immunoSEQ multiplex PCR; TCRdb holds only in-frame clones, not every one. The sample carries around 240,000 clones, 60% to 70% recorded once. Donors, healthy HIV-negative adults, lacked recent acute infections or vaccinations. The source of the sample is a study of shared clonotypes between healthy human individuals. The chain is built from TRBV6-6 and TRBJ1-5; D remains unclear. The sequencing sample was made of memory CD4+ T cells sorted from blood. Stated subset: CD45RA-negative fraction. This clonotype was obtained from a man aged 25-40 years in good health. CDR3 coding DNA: TGTGCCACCGGAGGGCAGCCCCAGCATTTT. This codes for CATGGQPQHF.